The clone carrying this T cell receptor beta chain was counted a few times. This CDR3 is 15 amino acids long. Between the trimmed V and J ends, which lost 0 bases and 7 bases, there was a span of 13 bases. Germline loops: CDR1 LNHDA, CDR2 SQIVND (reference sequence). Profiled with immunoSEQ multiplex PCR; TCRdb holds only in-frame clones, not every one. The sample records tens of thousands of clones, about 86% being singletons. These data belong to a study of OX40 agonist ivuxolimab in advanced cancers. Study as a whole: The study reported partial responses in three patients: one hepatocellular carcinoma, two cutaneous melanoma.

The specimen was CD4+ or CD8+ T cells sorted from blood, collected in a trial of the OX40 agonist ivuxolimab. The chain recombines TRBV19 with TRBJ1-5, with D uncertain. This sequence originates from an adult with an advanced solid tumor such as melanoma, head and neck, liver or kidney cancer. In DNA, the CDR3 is TGTGCCAGTAGTATAGATCGGGAGGGCGGCCAGCCCCAGCATTTT. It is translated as CASSIDREGGQPQHF.